The rows below give T cell receptor beta chains drawn from one sample of a study of blood T cell repertoires in COVID-19. The table came from immunoSEQ multiplex PCR; TCRdb's copy has only in-frame clones and leaves some out. Seen here are 430,000 or so clones, around 90% observed once, and the top ten hold around 0.92%. Input material: peripheral blood. These receptors were collected from a man between 18 and 29 years old with COVID-19, enrolled during active disease. CDR3s include the opening cysteine and the closing phenylalanine or tryptophan. The D gene is left open where the match is weak.

j_call: TRBJ2-7; d_call: TRBD2; v_call: TRBV18; cdr3_aa: CASSPRGSGRGEQYF
j_call: TRBJ2-1; d_call: TRBD2; v_call: TRBV7-3; cdr3_aa: CASSLSPGGRASYNEQFF
j_call: TRBJ1-3; d_call: .; v_call: TRBV9; cdr3_aa: CASSVGGFGNTIYF
j_call: TRBJ1-2; d_call: TRBD1; v_call: TRBV3-1/TRBV3-2; cdr3_aa: CASSHLTGGYGGYTF
j_call: TRBJ2-1; d_call: TRBD2; v_call: TRBV11-3; cdr3_aa: CASSLDFISGNEQFF
j_call: TRBJ2-1; d_call: .; v_call: TRBV30; cdr3_aa: CAWSGLWGRVNEQFF
j_call: TRBJ2-7; d_call: .; v_call: TRBV2; cdr3_aa: CASSVVTYEQYF
j_call: TRBJ2-3; d_call: TRBD2; v_call: TRBV2; cdr3_aa: CASSAGGPMTDTQYF
j_call: TRBJ2-3; d_call: TRBD1; v_call: TRBV5-8; cdr3_aa: CASSFLKQGRDTQYF
j_call: TRBJ1-1; d_call: .; v_call: TRBV5-6; cdr3_aa: CASSLYRPTNTEAFF
j_call: TRBJ2-2; d_call: .; v_call: TRBV5-4; cdr3_aa: CASSRGGRGGTGELFF
j_call: TRBJ1-6; d_call: .; v_call: TRBV28; cdr3_aa: CASRKAQGRLNNSPLHF
j_call: TRBJ2-3; d_call: TRBD2; v_call: TRBV29-1; cdr3_aa: CSVETTSGRTDTQYF
j_call: TRBJ2-1; d_call: .; v_call: TRBV24-1; cdr3_aa: CAVQSAGTYNEQFF
j_call: TRBJ2-3; d_call: TRBD1; v_call: TRBV5-8; cdr3_aa: CASSMRGLADTQYF
j_call: TRBJ1-2; d_call: TRBD1; v_call: TRBV29-1; cdr3_aa: CSVTDRGDYGYTF
j_call: TRBJ2-1; d_call: TRBD2; v_call: TRBV7-2; cdr3_aa: CASSLAERREGVNEQFF
j_call: TRBJ2-1; d_call: TRBD1; v_call: TRBV9; cdr3_aa: CASSGGQGFDEQFF
j_call: TRBJ2-5; d_call: .; v_call: TRBV2; cdr3_aa: CASSPSGVRGETQYF